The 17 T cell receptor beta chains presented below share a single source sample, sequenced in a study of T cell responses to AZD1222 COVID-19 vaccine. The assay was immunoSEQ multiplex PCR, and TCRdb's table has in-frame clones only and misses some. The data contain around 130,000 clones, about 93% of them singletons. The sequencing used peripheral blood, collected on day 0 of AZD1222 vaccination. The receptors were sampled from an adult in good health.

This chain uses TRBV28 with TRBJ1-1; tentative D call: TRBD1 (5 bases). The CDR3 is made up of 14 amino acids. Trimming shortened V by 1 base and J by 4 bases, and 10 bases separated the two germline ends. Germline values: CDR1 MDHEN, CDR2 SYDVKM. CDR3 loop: CASSLSMGGTEAFF. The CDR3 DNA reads TGTGCCAGCAGTTTATCCATGGGGGGCACTGAAGCTTTCTTT.

The CDR3 bases are TGTGCCTTGGAGGGGAGGAACTACAATGAGCAGTTCTTC. Amino acids: CALEGRNYNEQFF. The chain carries TRBV30 and TRBJ2-1; D perhaps matches TRBD2 (6 bases). The CDR3 consists of 13 residues. Trimming removed 7 bases at V and 3 bases at J, with 13 bases between. Looked up from germline, CDR1 is GTSNPN and CDR2 is SVGIG (reference sequence).

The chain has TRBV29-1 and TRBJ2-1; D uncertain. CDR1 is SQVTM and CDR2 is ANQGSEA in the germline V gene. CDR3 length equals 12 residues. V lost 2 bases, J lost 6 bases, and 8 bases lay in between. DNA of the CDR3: TGCAGCGTTGAAACTGGGCCCAATGAGCAGTTCTTC. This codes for CSVETGPNEQFF.

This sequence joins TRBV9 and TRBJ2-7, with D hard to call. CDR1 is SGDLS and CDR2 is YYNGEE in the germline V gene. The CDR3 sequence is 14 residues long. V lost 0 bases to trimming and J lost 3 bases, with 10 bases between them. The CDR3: CASSVGHADYEQYF. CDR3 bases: TGTGCCAGCAGCGTAGGACACGCCGACTACGAGCAGTACTTC. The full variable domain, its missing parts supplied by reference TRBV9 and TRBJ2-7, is DSGVTQTPKHLITATGQRVTLRCSPRSGDLSVYWYQQSLDQGLQFLIQYYNGEERAKGNILERFSAQQFPDLHSELNLSSLELGDSALYFCASSVGHADYEQYFGPGTRLTVT.

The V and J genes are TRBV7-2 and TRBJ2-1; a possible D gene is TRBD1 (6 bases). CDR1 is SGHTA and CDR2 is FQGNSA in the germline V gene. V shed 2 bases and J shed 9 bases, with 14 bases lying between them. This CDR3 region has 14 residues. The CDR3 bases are TGTGCCAGCAGCTTAATAGGGGGAGCGAGTGAGCAGTTCTTC. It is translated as CASSLIGGASEQFF.

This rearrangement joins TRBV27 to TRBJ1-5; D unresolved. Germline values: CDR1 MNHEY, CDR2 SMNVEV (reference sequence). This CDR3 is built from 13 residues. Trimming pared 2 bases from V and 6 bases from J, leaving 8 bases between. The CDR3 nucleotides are TGTGCCAGCAGTTTAGGGTATGGTCAGCCCCAGCATTTT. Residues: CASSLGYGQPQHF.

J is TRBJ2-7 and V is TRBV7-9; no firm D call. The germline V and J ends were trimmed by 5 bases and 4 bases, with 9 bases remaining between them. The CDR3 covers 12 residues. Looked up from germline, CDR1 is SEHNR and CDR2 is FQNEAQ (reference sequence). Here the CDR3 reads CASSLSAYEQYF. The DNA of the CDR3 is TGTGCCAGCAGCCTCTCGGCTTACGAGCAGTACTTC. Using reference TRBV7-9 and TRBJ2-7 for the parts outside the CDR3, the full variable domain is DTGVSQNPRHKITKRGQNVTFRCDPISEHNRLYWYRQTLGQGPEFLTYFQNEAQLEKSRLLSDRFSAERPKGSFSTLEIQRTEQGDSAMYLCASSLSAYEQYFGPGTRLTVT.

This CDR3 reads CASSLTTGTEAFF. The CDR3 DNA follows: TGCGCCAGCAGCTTGACAACGGGCACTGAAGCTTTCTTT. This chain connects TRBV5-1 to TRBJ1-1; D gene uncertain. The length of the CDR3 is 13 residues. Germline CDR1 is SGHRS and CDR2 is YFSETQ. Deletions cut 1 base from V and 4 bases from J, with 8 bases between.

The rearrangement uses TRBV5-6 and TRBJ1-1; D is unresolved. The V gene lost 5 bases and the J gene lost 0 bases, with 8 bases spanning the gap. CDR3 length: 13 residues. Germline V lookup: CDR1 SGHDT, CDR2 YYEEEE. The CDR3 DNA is TGTGCCAGCAGTTATTTTATGAACACTGAAGCTTTCTTT. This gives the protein CASSYFMNTEAFF.

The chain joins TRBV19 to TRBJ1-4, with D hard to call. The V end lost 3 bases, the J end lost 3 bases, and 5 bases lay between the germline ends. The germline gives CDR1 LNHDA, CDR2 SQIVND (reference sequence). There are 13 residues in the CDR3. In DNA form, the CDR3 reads TGTGCCAGTAGTATTGGGTCTAATGAAAAACTGTTTTTT. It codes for CASSIGSNEKLFF.

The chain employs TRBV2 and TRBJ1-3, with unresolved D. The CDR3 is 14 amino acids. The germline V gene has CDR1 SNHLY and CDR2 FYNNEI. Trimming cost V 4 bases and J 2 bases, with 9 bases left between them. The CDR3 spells CASSAERTGNTIYF. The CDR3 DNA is TGTGCCAGCAGTGCGGAAAGGACTGGAAACACCATATATTTT. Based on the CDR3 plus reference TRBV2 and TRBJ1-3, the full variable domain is EPEVTQTPSHQVTQMGQEVILRCVPISNHLYFYWYRQILGQKVEFLVSFYNNEISEKSEIFDDQFSVERPDGSNFTLKIRSTKLEDSAMYFCASSAERTGNTIYFGEGSWLTVV.

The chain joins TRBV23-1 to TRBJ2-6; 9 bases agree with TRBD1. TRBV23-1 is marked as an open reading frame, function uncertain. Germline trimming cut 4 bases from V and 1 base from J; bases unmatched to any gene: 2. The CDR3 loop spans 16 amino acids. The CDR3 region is CASSLDRGSGANVLTF. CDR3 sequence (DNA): TGCGCCAGCAGTCTGGACAGGGGTTCTGGGGCCAACGTCCTGACTTTC.

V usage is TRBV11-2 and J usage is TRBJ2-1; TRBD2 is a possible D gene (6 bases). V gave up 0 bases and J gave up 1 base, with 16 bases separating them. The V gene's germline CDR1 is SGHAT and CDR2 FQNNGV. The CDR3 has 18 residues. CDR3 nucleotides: TGTGCCAGCAGCTTAGATCATACGCGGGGAGGATCCTACAATGAGCAGTTCTTC. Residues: CASSLDHTRGGSYNEQFF.

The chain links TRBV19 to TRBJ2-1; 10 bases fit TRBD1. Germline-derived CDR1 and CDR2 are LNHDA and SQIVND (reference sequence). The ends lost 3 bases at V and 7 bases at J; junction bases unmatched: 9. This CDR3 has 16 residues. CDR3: CASSMLGDRGLNEQFF. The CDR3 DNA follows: TGTGCCAGTAGTATGTTAGGGGACAGGGGACTTAATGAGCAGTTCTTC.

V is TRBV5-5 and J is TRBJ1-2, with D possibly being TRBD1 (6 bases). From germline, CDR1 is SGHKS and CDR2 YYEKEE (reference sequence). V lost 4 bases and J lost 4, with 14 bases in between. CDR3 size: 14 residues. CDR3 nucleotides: TGTGCCAGCAGCGTGGACAGCCCAAGCTATGGCTACACCTTC. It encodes CASSVDSPSYGYTF.

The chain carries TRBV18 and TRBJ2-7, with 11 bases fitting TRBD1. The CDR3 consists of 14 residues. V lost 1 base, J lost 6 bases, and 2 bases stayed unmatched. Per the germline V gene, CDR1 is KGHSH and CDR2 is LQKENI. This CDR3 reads CASSPRDRGFEQYF. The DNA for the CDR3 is TGTGCCAGCTCACCACGGGACAGGGGGTTCGAGCAGTACTTC.

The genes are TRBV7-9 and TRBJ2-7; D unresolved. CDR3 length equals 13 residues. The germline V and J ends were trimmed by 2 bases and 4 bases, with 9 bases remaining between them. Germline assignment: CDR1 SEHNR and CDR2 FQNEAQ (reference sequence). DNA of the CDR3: TGTGCCAGCAGCTTAAATACTCATTACGAGCAGTACTTC. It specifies CASSLNTHYEQYF.